Reported below is one TCR beta chain. Its antigen is as yet unknown. This entry is derived from a study of CD8+ T cells in alopecia areata. Study-level results: Scalp lesions, especially in alopecia totalis/universalis, had higher clonality than normal scalp. Normal skin's resident alphabeta T cells are sequenced alongside lesional scalp T cells.

Collected material from alopecia areata patients comprised lesional scalp punch biopsies and peripheral blood. Cell sorting was applied to PBMCs, and CD4+ and CD8+ T cells were collected. The junction had 7 bases not matched to a gene; V was cut back by 5 bases and J by 0 bases. This CDR3 comprises 16 residues. CDR1 is MRHNA, CDR2 SNTAGT, per germline. Reverse transcription of extracted RNA yielded cDNA, which provided the sequencing template. TCRdb's copy holds only in-frame clones and misses some; the assay was immunoSEQ multiplex PCR. The table records 200,000 to 250,000 clones, about three fifths of them present only once.

The sequence came from a human donor with alopecia areata. The chain joins TRBV6-4 to TRBJ2-1; 7 bases line up with TRBD2. This sample comprised CD4+ T cells sorted from blood, obtained at week 0. CDR3 sequence (DNA): TGTGCCAGCAGTCCATCACTAGCGCTCTCCTACAATGAGCAGTTCTTC. It encodes CASSPSLALSYNEQFF.